This T cell receptor beta chain was identified during a study of OX40 agonist ivuxolimab in advanced cancers. For context, the study as a whole: The costimulatory receptor OX40 (CD134) was targeted by ivuxolimab, a fully human IgG2 agonistic monoclonal antibody. Among the approximately 50 dose-escalation patients, around 20 had hepatocellular carcinoma, 15 or so melanoma, 9 renal cell carcinoma and 9 head and neck cancer. Three dose-escalation patients achieved partial responses, one with hepatocellular carcinoma and two with cutaneous melanoma. Patients were allowed to have had prior anti-PD-1, anti-PD-L1 or anti-CTLA-4 therapy, and 40% of the dose-escalation patients had previously received checkpoint inhibitors. The point of sequencing TCRbeta in the periphery was to test whether ivuxolimab changed TCR sequence diversity and drove clonal T-cell expansion. The paper reports the monotherapy dose-escalation portion (N of about 50 patients) of the phase I ivuxolimab trial. Intravenous ivuxolimab was administered to patients every 2 weeks at six dose levels: 0.01, 0.1, 0.3, 1.5, 3 and 10 mg/kg. In the dose-escalation cohort, around four fifths of patients were male, and the mean age was approximately 60 years with a range of roughly 23 to 79. On the study overall, not on this receptor specifically: In partial responders in the 0.1-3.0 mg/kg groups, normalized peripheral clonal expansion was found to be among the lowest, especially among CD8+ T cells. After ivuxolimab, more expanded clones were found on average in CD8+ T cells than in CD4+ T cells. The antigen specificity of the peripheral T cells that underwent clonal expansion was not determined. At doses of 0.1 to 3.0 mg/kg, clonal expansion of both CD4+ and CD8+ blood T cells was observed from baseline to week 6. Low levels of normalized T-cell clonal expansion were also seen in some nonresponding patients.

CDR1 and CDR2, per the germline V gene (reference sequence), are MNHNY and SVGAGI. The cysteine opens and the phenylalanine closes a CDR3 of 14 amino acids. CDR3 DNA is the only sequence kept; it has 42 bases, read in frame from the first base. Genomic DNA was extracted from sorted cells for sequencing of the TCRbeta CDR3 region. TCRbeta CDR3 regions were sequenced using the immunoSEQ Assay. TCRdb retrieved this table from immuneACCESS and kept in-frame rearrangements only. Not all clones are present; in checked studies, unresolved V genes account for under half, and no reason is known for the remainder. Here the sample has 65,000 to 95,000 clones; roughly 88% occur a single time. Around 5.5% of the sample is taken by the ten largest. With respect to this clone: Its antigen is currently not known. Qualities for individual bases were not recorded, and no much larger clone is one base off.

The trial excluded patients who had a history of autoimmune disease or were on systemic immunosuppression. Peripheral blood for TCR sequencing was collected from all dose cohorts at baseline, on cycle 4 day 1, and on cycle 7 day 1. Samples were obtained from an open-label, multicenter, first-in-human phase I dose-escalation trial of ivuxolimab. Adults with locally advanced or metastatic melanoma, renal cell, hepatocellular, or head and neck squamous cell carcinoma were enrolled in the trial. Before TCR sequencing, CD4+ T cells and CD8+ T cells were sorted from peripheral blood as separate populations.

The sequence is built from TRBV6-6 and TRBJ2-5; the D element might be TRBD1 or TRBD2, as each aligns at 6 bases. The J call is doubtful: the DNA matches TRBJ2-7 better. The sequences come from CD4+ or CD8+ T cells sorted from blood, collected in a trial of the OX40 agonist ivuxolimab. The TCR sequence derives from an adult with an advanced solid tumor such as melanoma, head and neck, liver or kidney cancer. The sequenced DNA is TGTGCCAGCAGCAACGTCGGGGGCACCTACGAGCAGTACTTC. It translates to CASSNVGGTYEQYF.